A single sample is the source of the 29 T cell receptor beta chains below, sequenced in a study of T cell responses to AZD1222 COVID-19 vaccine. Assay used: immunoSEQ multiplex PCR; TCRdb lists only in-frame clones, some missing. Among about 79,000 clones listed, roughly 80% were seen once. This material consisted of peripheral blood, taken 28 days after the second AZD1222 dose. These receptors were collected from an adult who received the AZD1222 COVID-19 vaccine.

This clone appeared once. This chain joins TRBV7-2 and TRBJ2-3; 9 bases map to TRBD2. J lost 0 bases, V lost 5 bases, and 9 bases had no gene match. Germline lookup yields CDR1 SGHTA and CDR2 FQGNSA. The CDR3 covers 17 residues. The chain's CDR3 is CASSPPTSGYSTDTQYF. In nucleotides, the CDR3 is TGTGCCAGCAGCCCTCCGACTAGCGGATATAGCACAGATACGCAGTATTTT.

The chain employs TRBV19 and TRBJ1-4, with D unclear. The CDR3 has 12 residues. V was pared by 1 base and J by 8 bases, with 5 bases between. From germline, CDR1 is LNHDA and CDR2 SQIVND (reference sequence). The CDR3 spells CASSIGPEKLFF. The CDR3 DNA sequence: TGTGCCAGTAGTATAGGACCCGAAAAACTGTTTTTT.

The gene calls are TRBV25-1 and TRBJ2-1; TRBD2 aligns across 8 bases. Germline V lookup: CDR1 MGHDK, CDR2 SYGVNS. The CDR3 length is 14 residues. Trimming took 10 bases from V and 0 from J; bases not matched to a gene: 5. CDR3: CATRSGSSYNEQFF. CDR3 bases: TGTGCCACCCGCAGCGGGAGCTCCTACAATGAGCAGTTCTTC.

This clone has a handful of counts. The V gene is TRBV23-1, the J gene TRBJ2-7; D remains ambiguous. TRBV23-1 is labeled an ORF, and its function is uncertain. The CDR3 runs 18 residues. Deletions cut 4 bases from V and 4 bases from J, with 26 bases between. CDR3 amino acids: CASSPPARPRLPPYEQYF. CDR3 bases: TGCGCCAGCAGTCCCCCCGCCCGCCCGAGACTCCCACCGTACGAGCAGTACTTC.

The chain carries TRBV11-2 and TRBJ2-2, with 9 bases matching TRBD1. The CDR3 runs 17 residues. V dropped 4 bases and J dropped 4; count of bases not matched to a gene: 10. Germline loops: CDR1 SGHAT, CDR2 FQNNGV. CDR3 sequence: CASSSFGQGLSTGELFF. The CDR3, as DNA: TGTGCCAGCAGCTCCTTCGGACAGGGGTTAAGCACCGGGGAGCTGTTTTTT.

The V and J genes are TRBV18 and TRBJ2-4; 8 bases are a match to TRBD1. J lost 3 bases, V lost 5 bases, and 18 bases had no gene match. The CDR3 is made up of 19 amino acids. Germline V gene lookup returns CDR1 KGHSH and CDR2 LQKENI. The CDR3, as DNA: TGTGCCAGCTCATCCGCTCCCTTACTACAGGGGGTTGACAAAAACATTCAGTACTTC. It yields the protein CASSSAPLLQGVDKNIQYF.

The chain couples TRBV19 to TRBJ1-1; 10 nucleotides match TRBD1. The CDR3 runs to 18 residues. The germline V gene has CDR1 LNHDA and CDR2 SQIVND (reference sequence). Trimming cost V 3 bases and J 4 bases; bases outside gene matches: 14. The CDR3 loop reads CASSIRGTGVVRTTEAFF. For the CDR3, the DNA is TGTGCCAGTAGTATTCGTGGGACAGGGGTAGTAAGAACCACTGAAGCTTTCTTT.

In this sample, this clone turned up a few times. This chain uses TRBV7-3 with TRBJ1-3; D not certain. This CDR3 contains 15 residues. The germline V gene has CDR1 SGHTA and CDR2 FQGTGA. The V end was cut by 5 bases, the J end by 0 bases, with 11 bases between. The CDR3 nucleotides are TGTGCCAGCAGCCCCCCGTTACGCTCTGGAAACACCATATATTTT. It translates to CASSPPLRSGNTIYF.

The chain couples TRBV6-2 or TRBV6-3 to TRBJ1-1, with 7 positions matching TRBD1. This CDR3 has 15 amino acids. CDR1 MNHEY and CDR2 SVGEGT come from the germline V gene. Trimming removed 2 bases from V and 6 bases from J; junction bases left unmatched: 9. The CDR3 DNA reads as TGTGCCAGCAGTTACCCTCGACAGGGTGGGCCTGAAGCTTTCTTT. Translation gives CASSYPRQGGPEAFF.

The chain joins TRBV28 to TRBJ2-7; D uncertain. Germline V gene lookup returns CDR1 MDHEN and CDR2 SYDVKM. Trimming took 10 bases from V and 3 from J, leaving 7 bases between them. The CDR3 is 10 residues long. The CDR3 region is CATRYYEQYF. In nucleotides, the CDR3 is TGTGCCACCCGGTACTACGAGCAGTACTTC.

This rearrangement joins TRBV7-2 to TRBJ2-1; TRBD1 agrees at 9 bases. CDR1 is SGHTA, CDR2 FQGNSA, per germline. V lost 6 bases, J lost 6 bases, and 12 bases stayed unmatched. The CDR3 covers 16 residues. The CDR3 nucleotides are TGTGCCAGCAGTTTAATCGGACAGGGGATCGGCAATGAGCAGTTCTTC. It codes for CASSLIGQGIGNEQFF.

J is TRBJ2-1 and V is TRBV5-6; the D is unclear. Germline V gene sequence: CDR1 SGHDT, CDR2 YYEEEE. V was clipped by 1 base and J by 0 bases, with 11 bases between them. The CDR3 totals 16 residues. In DNA form, the CDR3 reads TGTGCCAGCAGCTTGAACCGCCTAAGCTCCTACAATGAGCAGTTCTTC. It yields the protein CASSLNRLSSYNEQFF.

V is TRBV7-2 and J is TRBJ1-1, with 9 nucleotides matching TRBD1. Unmatched junction bases numbered 7, after V lost 3 bases and J lost 2 bases. The CDR3 is 16 residues long. Germline CDR1 is SGHTA and CDR2 is FQGNSA. Here the CDR3 reads CASSFGQGRRNTEAFF. The CDR3 DNA sequence: TGTGCCAGCAGCTTTGGACAGGGGAGGAGAAACACTGAAGCTTTCTTT.

V is TRBV4-3 and J is TRBJ1-2; D not resolved. V lost 0 bases and J 4 bases, leaving 9 bases between the germline ends. The CDR3 is made up of 14 amino acids. Germline CDR1 and CDR2: LGHNA and YSLEER. CDR3 in DNA: TGCGCCAGCAGCCAAGACCTCGGGATCTATGGCTACACCTTC. Protein product: CASSQDLGIYGYTF.

The CDR3 region is CASSPRTATTNEKLFF. DNA of the CDR3: TGTGCCAGCAGCCCTCGGACAGCAACAACTAATGAAAAACTGTTTTTT. The V gene is TRBV7-8, the J gene TRBJ1-4, with D possibly being TRBD1 (6 bases). This CDR3 region has 16 residues. V dropped 5 bases and J dropped 0 bases, with 13 bases sitting between them. CDR1 and CDR2 from the germline V gene are SGHVS and FQNEAQ.

This clone was found a few times. This chain's CDR3 is CASRRGEVEKLFF. The CDR3 DNA sequence: TGTGCCAGCAGAAGGGGTGAGGTTGAAAAACTGTTTTTT. V gene TRBV7-9 combines with J gene TRBJ1-4; TRBD1 might be the D (5 bases). V dropped 6 bases and J dropped 7 bases, with 12 bases sitting between them. CDR1 is SEHNR, CDR2 FQNEAQ, per germline (reference sequence). The CDR3 is made up of 13 amino acids.

V is TRBV5-4 and J is TRBJ1-2; the D gene is possibly TRBD1 (6 bases). Germline values: CDR1 SGHNT, CDR2 YYREEE (reference sequence). Deletions cut 1 base from V and 8 bases from J, with 15 bases between. This CDR3 is built from 14 residues. In DNA, the CDR3 is TGTGCCAGCAGCTTGAAGGGGGTGTCAGGAGGCTACACCTTC. Its protein is CASSLKGVSGGYTF.

The CDR3 protein is CASSVEGRGEKLFF. For the CDR3, the DNA is TGTGCCAGCAGCGTAGAGGGCAGGGGTGAAAAACTGTTTTTT. The rearrangement links TRBV9 to TRBJ1-4; D possibly corresponds to TRBD1 (6 bases). CDR3 length: 14 residues. Deletions cut 0 bases from V and 7 bases from J, with 10 bases between. CDR1 and CDR2 (germline): SGDLS, YYNGEE.

This chain uses TRBV19 with TRBJ1-1; TRBD1 might be the D (6 bases). The germline V and J ends were trimmed by 5 bases and 1 base, with 8 bases remaining between them. Germline CDR1 reads LNHDA; CDR2 reads SQIVND (reference sequence). This CDR3 has 13 residues. CDR3 loop: CASSQGWNTEAFF. The CDR3 DNA reads TGTGCCAGTAGTCAGGGGTGGAACACTGAAGCTTTCTTT. The variable domain in full, completed from reference TRBV19 and TRBJ1-1, reads DGGITQSPKYLFRKEGQNVTLSCEQNLNHDAMYWYRQDPGQGLRLIYYSQIVNDFQKGDIAEGYSVSREKKESFPLTVTSAQKNPTAFYLCASSQGWNTEAFFGQGTRLTVV.

This chain connects TRBV2 to TRBJ1-2; D unresolved. The V and J ends lost 2 bases and 2 bases respectively, with 9 bases between them. CDR1 and CDR2 from the germline V gene are SNHLY and FYNNEI. The CDR3 length is 14 residues. Here the CDR3 DNA reads TGTGCCAGCAGTGAATTTCGGGCCAACTATGGCTACACCTTC. Protein sequence: CASSEFRANYGYTF.

This clone came up once. The chain employs TRBV11-2 and TRBJ2-1; D assignment may be TRBD1 or TRBD2 (7 bases each). The CDR3 is 16 residues long. CDR1 and CDR2 from the germline V gene are SGHAT and FQNNGV. Trimming shortened V by 0 bases and J by 9 bases, and 18 bases separated the two germline ends. As DNA, the CDR3 is TGTGCCAGCAGCTTAGATCAGGCGGGAGCAGGGGGTGAGCAGTTCTTC. Residues: CASSLDQAGAGGEQFF.

The chain carries TRBV5-1 and TRBJ1-1, with D perhaps matching TRBD1 (6 bases). Germline V gene sequence: CDR1 SGHRS, CDR2 YFSETQ. The CDR3 runs 12 residues. V lost 5 bases to trimming and J lost 8 bases, with 13 bases between them. The CDR3 spells CASSPDSPEAFF. CDR3 bases: TGCGCCAGCAGTCCGGACAGTCCCGAAGCTTTCTTT.

The chain carries TRBV19 and TRBJ2-1; 7 nucleotides align to TRBD1. V lost 6 bases and J lost 5; bases outside the gene matches: 10. Germline V gene sequence: CDR1 LNHDA, CDR2 SQIVND (reference sequence). This CDR3 region has 15 residues. The CDR3 spells CASSNNRDRDNEQFF. The CDR3 coding sequence is TGTGCCAGTAGCAATAACCGGGACAGAGACAATGAGCAGTTCTTC.

The chain joins TRBV18 to TRBJ1-2, with D possibly matching TRBD1 (5 bases). Germline CDR1 reads KGHSH; CDR2 reads LQKENI. V was shortened by 4 bases and J by 4 bases, with 13 bases between the two germline ends. CDR3 size: 14 residues. The CDR3 sequence: CASSHQTDAYGYTF. In DNA form, the CDR3 reads TGTGCCAGCTCACATCAGACAGACGCCTATGGCTACACCTTC. Supplemented by reference TRBV18 and TRBJ1-2, the full variable domain reads NAGVMQNPRHLVRRRGQEARLRCSPMKGHSHVYWYRQLPEEGLKFMVYLQKENIIDESGMPKERFSAEFPKEGPSILRIQQVVRGDSAAYFCASSHQTDAYGYTFGSGTRLTVV.

The chain couples TRBV30 to TRBJ2-5; TRBD2 aligns across 7 bases. V trimming: 5 bases; J trimming: 2 bases; junction bases outside the gene matches: 5. The CDR3 loop spans 13 amino acids. In germline, CDR1 is GTSNPN, CDR2 SVGIG (reference sequence). The CDR3 nucleotides read TGTGCCTGGGGGACTAACCTACAAGAGACCCAGTACTTC. As protein: CAWGTNLQETQYF.

As to this clone: The sample contains more than one DNA sequence encoding this CDR3. The chain has TRBV9 and TRBJ2-7; D possibly corresponds to TRBD2 (5 bases). The germline V gene encodes CDR1 SGDLS and CDR2 YYNGEE. Trimming took off 0 bases at V and 2 bases at J, with 9 bases between the two ends. The CDR3 has 14 amino acids. The CDR3 region has the DNA TGTGCCAGCAGCGTAGGAGGAGGAACCTACGAGCAGTACTTC. Its translation is CASSVGGGTYEQYF.

This chain links TRBV14 with TRBJ2-1; 11 positions match TRBD2. CDR1 and CDR2 (germline): SGHDN, FVKESK. Trimming at V came to 0 bases and at J to 0 bases, leaving 10 bases not matched to a gene. This CDR3 is 20 amino acids long. The CDR3 coding sequence is TGTGCCAGCAGCCAAGAGTTTCTAGCGGGAGGTTCGAGCTCCTACAATGAGCAGTTCTTC. Amino acid sequence: CASSQEFLAGGSSSYNEQFF.

V and J are TRBV29-1 and TRBJ2-5; D is ambiguous. Germline V gene data show CDR1 as SQVTM and CDR2 as ANQGSEA. This CDR3 is 10 amino acids long. V was clipped by 4 bases and J by 4 bases, with 4 bases between them. The CDR3 DNA sequence: TGCAGCGTTGCGTTAGAGACCCAGTACTTC. Protein product: CSVALETQYF.

The chain employs TRBV19 and TRBJ1-1; D call uncertain. The CDR3 contains 14 residues. Germline V gives CDR1 LNHDA, CDR2 SQIVND (reference sequence). V was shortened by 0 bases and J by 1 base, with 6 bases between the two germline ends. This CDR3 reads CASSIEQTNTEAFF. In nucleotides, the CDR3 is TGTGCCAGTAGTATAGAACAGACGAACACTGAAGCTTTCTTT.